Listed below are T cell receptor beta chains from one sample, sequenced in a study of cytotoxic CD8 clonotypes in ibrutinib-treated CLL. The table came from immunoSEQ multiplex PCR; TCRdb's copy has only in-frame clones and leaves some out. The sample lists around 160,000 clones, roughly 88% occurring once. Sequences were derived from PBMCs, sampled at disease progression, from a patient treated with ibrutinib. These receptors originate from a human donor with chronic lymphocytic leukemia. Both conserved end residues are part of each CDR3. D genes are given only for firm matches. The size entry is marked missing in some rows and otherwise reads once, few, many or a size class.

clone size: -; D gene: TRBD1; V gene: TRBV15; J gene: TRBJ1-1; CDR3 DNA: TGTGCCACCAGCAGCTCGGGACAGGGTAGCAGCACTGAAGCTTTCTTT; CDR3 protein: CATSSSGQGSSTEAFF
clone size: -; D gene: TRBD2; V gene: TRBV4-1; J gene: TRBJ2-7; CDR3 DNA: TGCGCCAGCAGCCAAGATGGCCTAAAAAGCGGGATAGTCTACGAGCAGTACTTC; CDR3 protein: CASSQDGLKSGIVYEQYF
clone size: -; D gene: -; V gene: TRBV11-2; J gene: TRBJ1-3; CDR3 DNA: TGTGCCAGCAGCTTAGATCGGGGGTCCTCGGGAGGAAACACCATATATTTT; CDR3 protein: CASSLDRGSSGGNTIYF
clone size: -; D gene: -; V gene: TRBV29-1; J gene: TRBJ2-7; CDR3 DNA: TGCAGCGTCGAGCGAACGGGGGAGCAGTACTTC; CDR3 protein: CSVERTGEQYF
clone size: once; D gene: -; V gene: TRBV5-6; J gene: TRBJ2-1; CDR3 DNA: TGTGCCACGGGTCCCAGCCTCGCTCTCGTGCAGTTCTTC; CDR3 protein: CATGPSLALVQFF
clone size: -; D gene: TRBD1; V gene: TRBV19; J gene: TRBJ1-2; CDR3 DNA: TGTGCCAGTAGCGGGACAGGGGGCGCAGGGGGCTACACCTTC; CDR3 protein: CASSGTGGAGGYTF
clone size: -; D gene: -; V gene: TRBV19; J gene: TRBJ2-3; CDR3 DNA: TGTGCCAGTAGTCCACAAGGGCGGGGCACCACAGATACGCAGTATTTT; CDR3 protein: CASSPQGRGTTDTQYF
clone size: -; D gene: -; V gene: TRBV7-6; J gene: TRBJ1-1; CDR3 DNA: TGTGCCAGCAGCCACCCGGAGGGGGAGAACACTGAAGCTTTCTTT; CDR3 protein: CASSHPEGENTEAFF
clone size: -; D gene: -; V gene: TRBV27; J gene: TRBJ1-1; CDR3 DNA: TGTGCCAGCAGTTTATCTTCGCAGGGTGCCACTGAAGCTTTCTTT; CDR3 protein: CASSLSSQGATEAFF
clone size: few; D gene: TRBD2; V gene: TRBV2; J gene: TRBJ2-1; CDR3 DNA: TGTGCCAGCAGTGAAGAGGGACTAGCGGGCAATGAGCAGTTCTTC; CDR3 protein: CASSEEGLAGNEQFF
clone size: -; D gene: -; V gene: TRBV15; J gene: TRBJ2-3; CDR3 DNA: TGTGCCACCAGCGAGGGAGATACGCAGTATTTT; CDR3 protein: CATSEGDTQYF
clone size: -; D gene: -; V gene: TRBV4-3; J gene: TRBJ1-2; CDR3 DNA: TGCGCCAGCAGCTTACAATCGGACAGCTACTATGGCTACACCTTC; CDR3 protein: CASSLQSDSYYGYTF
clone size: -; D gene: -; V gene: TRBV6-1; J gene: TRBJ1-1; CDR3 DNA: TGTGCCAGTCGGACAGTGAACACTGAAGCTTTCTTT; CDR3 protein: CASRTVNTEAFF
clone size: -; D gene: -; V gene: TRBV6-5; J gene: TRBJ1-1; CDR3 DNA: TGTGCCAGCAGTTACAGGGGAGGCACTGAAGCTTTCTTT; CDR3 protein: CASSYRGGTEAFF
clone size: few; D gene: -; V gene: TRBV28; J gene: TRBJ1-2; CDR3 DNA: TGTGCCAGCAGTTCCTCCCCACTTAACTATGGCTACACCTTC; CDR3 protein: CASSSSPLNYGYTF
clone size: -; D gene: TRBD2; V gene: TRBV2; J gene: TRBJ2-7; CDR3 DNA: TGTGCCAGCAGGAAGACTAGCGTCTACGAGCAGTACTTC; CDR3 protein: CASRKTSVYEQYF
clone size: -; D gene: -; V gene: TRBV7-2; J gene: TRBJ1-1; CDR3 DNA: TGTGCCAGCAGCCCGTACGGGGGTAACACTGAAGCTTTCTTT; CDR3 protein: CASSPYGGNTEAFF
clone size: -; D gene: TRBD1; V gene: TRBV19; J gene: TRBJ2-3; CDR3 DNA: TGTGCCAGTAGTAGAGGGACAGTCACAGATACGCAGTATTTT; CDR3 protein: CASSRGTVTDTQYF
clone size: -; D gene: -; V gene: TRBV6-6; J gene: TRBJ2-1; CDR3 DNA: TGTGCCAGCAGTTACTCGAGTTGGGATACTGAGCAGTTCTTC; CDR3 protein: CASSYSSWDTEQFF
clone size: -; D gene: -; V gene: TRBV19; J gene: TRBJ1-1; CDR3 DNA: TGTGCCAGTAGTTCGAGGGTGAGGGATGCTTTCTTT; CDR3 protein: CASSSRVRDAFF
clone size: few; D gene: -; V gene: TRBV19; J gene: TRBJ2-2; CDR3 DNA: TGTGCCAGTAGTATTGGGGTAGTCACCGGGGAGCTGTTTTTT; CDR3 protein: CASSIGVVTGELFF
clone size: -; D gene: TRBD1; V gene: TRBV19; J gene: TRBJ2-5; CDR3 DNA: TGTGCCAGTAGTAGTCGTGACAGGGGGCTCGAGACCCAGTACTTC; CDR3 protein: CASSSRDRGLETQYF
clone size: -; D gene: TRBD1; V gene: TRBV28; J gene: TRBJ2-2; CDR3 DNA: TGTGCCAGCCGCCATTCCGGGACAGAGACGAACACCGGGGAGCTGTTTTTT; CDR3 protein: CASRHSGTETNTGELFF
clone size: -; D gene: -; V gene: TRBV10-1; J gene: TRBJ1-5; CDR3 DNA: TGCGCCGAAGCAGAACACAATCAGCCCCAGCATTTT; CDR3 protein: CAEAEHNQPQHF
clone size: once; D gene: -; V gene: TRBV28; J gene: TRBJ1-3; CDR3 DNA: TGTGCCAGCAGTTTTTGGGAAAACGAAAACACCATATATTTT; CDR3 protein: CASSFWENENTIYF
clone size: -; D gene: -; V gene: TRBV7-3; J gene: TRBJ2-7; CDR3 DNA: TGTGCCAGCAGCTTAGGTCACCCCTACGAGCAGTACTTC; CDR3 protein: CASSLGHPYEQYF
clone size: -; D gene: -; V gene: TRBV6-6; J gene: TRBJ1-1; CDR3 DNA: TGTGCCAGCAGCCCCGAATGGACCACTGAAGCTTTCTTT; CDR3 protein: CASSPEWTTEAFF
clone size: once; D gene: -; V gene: TRBV9; J gene: TRBJ2-4; CDR3 DNA: TGTGCCAGCAGCGTAGCTACAGGGTATACCATTCAGTACTTC; CDR3 protein: CASSVATGYTIQYF
clone size: few; D gene: -; V gene: TRBV2; J gene: TRBJ2-7; CDR3 DNA: TGTGCCAGCAGTGCCTACGAGCAGTACTTC; CDR3 protein: CASSAYEQYF
clone size: -; D gene: TRBD2; V gene: TRBV19; J gene: TRBJ2-7; CDR3 DNA: TGTGCCAGTAGTATGGCCGGGACTAGCTTGCGGGGCGAGCAGTACTTC; CDR3 protein: CASSMAGTSLRGEQYF
clone size: once; D gene: TRBD1; V gene: TRBV7-8; J gene: TRBJ1-1; CDR3 DNA: TGTGCCAGCACCGAGGGACAGGGTAACACTGAAGCTTTCTTT; CDR3 protein: CASTEGQGNTEAFF
clone size: -; D gene: TRBD1; V gene: TRBV30; J gene: TRBJ1-2; CDR3 DNA: TGTGCCTGGAGTGTACAGGGGGCGCAAATCTATGGCTACACCTTC; CDR3 protein: CAWSVQGAQIYGYTF
clone size: -; D gene: TRBD2; V gene: TRBV28; J gene: TRBJ2-7; CDR3 DNA: TGTGCCAGCAGTTTTAGTATACTAGCGGGAGAATACGAGCAGTACTTC; CDR3 protein: CASSFSILAGEYEQYF
clone size: -; D gene: -; V gene: TRBV28; J gene: TRBJ1-5; CDR3 DNA: TGTGCCAGCAGTTTTTGGGGGACAACATATAGCAATCAGCCCCAGCATTTT; CDR3 protein: CASSFWGTTYSNQPQHF
clone size: -; D gene: TRBD2; V gene: TRBV19; J gene: TRBJ2-7; CDR3 DNA: TGTGCCAGTATGTCAAGCGGGAGGGCCTGGGAGTCCCCCTACGAGCAGTACTTC; CDR3 protein: CASMSSGRAWESPYEQYF
clone size: once; D gene: -; V gene: TRBV10-3; J gene: TRBJ1-2; CDR3 DNA: TGTGCCATCAGTGATACAGTAAACTATGGCTACACCTTC; CDR3 protein: CAISDTVNYGYTF
clone size: -; D gene: -; V gene: TRBV29-1; J gene: TRBJ2-1; CDR3 DNA: TGCAGCGCGGCCCCCGAGGGCGGTTACAATGAGCAGTTCTTC; CDR3 protein: CSAAPEGGYNEQFF
clone size: -; D gene: -; V gene: TRBV29-1; J gene: TRBJ1-2; CDR3 DNA: TGCAGCGTTGAAGAAGGTTGGGCCTTC; CDR3 protein: CSVEEGWAF
clone size: -; D gene: -; V gene: TRBV7-2; J gene: TRBJ1-5; CDR3 DNA: TGTGCCAGCAGCTTTGGGGGCAATCAGCCCCAGCATTTT; CDR3 protein: CASSFGGNQPQHF
clone size: -; D gene: TRBD1; V gene: TRBV11-2; J gene: TRBJ1-3; CDR3 DNA: TGTGCCAGCAGCTTAGAGGGGACAGCGGTTCTTTCCTCTGGAAACACCATATATTTT; CDR3 protein: CASSLEGTAVLSSGNTIYF
clone size: -; D gene: TRBD2; V gene: TRBV9; J gene: TRBJ2-7; CDR3 DNA: TGTGCCAGCAGCGTAGTAGCGGGTGCCTACGAGCAGTACTTC; CDR3 protein: CASSVVAGAYEQYF
clone size: -; D gene: -; V gene: TRBV19; J gene: TRBJ1-1; CDR3 DNA: TGTGCCAGTAGTATAAGTGAGGGACTTATAATGAACACTGAAGCTTTCTTT; CDR3 protein: CASSISEGLIMNTEAFF
clone size: -; D gene: -; V gene: TRBV28; J gene: TRBJ2-7; CDR3 DNA: TGTGCCAGCAGTTTTCTCCCCTTAGGGACCAACCAGGAGCAGTACTTC; CDR3 protein: CASSFLPLGTNQEQYF
clone size: once; D gene: TRBD2; V gene: TRBV28; J gene: TRBJ2-7; CDR3 DNA: TGTGCCAGCAGTCCGACGGGACTAGCGGGAGGTGTCGAGCAGTACTTC; CDR3 protein: CASSPTGLAGGVEQYF
clone size: -; D gene: -; V gene: TRBV6-1; J gene: TRBJ1-1; CDR3 DNA: TGTGCCAGCAGACCTATAGAACAGGCGAACACTGAAGCTTTCTTT; CDR3 protein: CASRPIEQANTEAFF
clone size: -; D gene: -; V gene: TRBV5-1; J gene: TRBJ2-3; CDR3 DNA: TGCGCCAGCAGCTTGGTAGGGAATCCCGGAGATACGCAGTATTTT; CDR3 protein: CASSLVGNPGDTQYF